This TCR beta chain derives from a study of T-cell reconstitution after alpha-beta-depleted transplantation in children. Germline CDR1 MNHNY, CDR2 SVGAGI (reference sequence). V gave up 5 bases and J gave up 4 bases, with 9 bases separating them. The CDR3 covers 12 residues. Preparation of the TCRbeta library used unique molecular identifiers. MiXCR was run by TCRdb on the PCR reads, yielding one entry per CDR3 protein. The sample includes fewer than 550,000 distinct CDR3 sequences, approximately 10% of them seen just once. The TCR originated in a female patient aged 2-9 years who had a stem cell transplant for aplastic anemia, so the T cells may come from the graft donor. Source: PBMCs, mostly from graft donor cells, taken 180 days after TCRalphabeta/CD19-depleted stem cell transplant. The J gene is TRBJ2-7, the V gene TRBV6-6; D call uncertain. The CDR3 DNA reads TGTGCCAGCAGTACCTCTGAGTACGAGCAGTACTTC. Translating it yields CASSTSEYEQYF.